This T cell receptor (beta chain) was captured by sequencing in a study of CD8 T cells in Susac syndrome. Random hexamers were used to reverse transcribe an amount of about 0.5 to 1 ug RNA. One entry per CDR3 protein, called by TCRdb with MiXCR from the immunoSEQ multiplex PCR reads. The data hold 150,000 to 200,000 distinct CDR3 sequences, with approximately 96% observed a single time. Findings and limits, study-wide: The study conceded that its TCR sequencing and HLA analysis involved relatively few individuals.

This clonotype was detected once. Antigen: not known. In blood CD8+ and CD4+ T cells, TCR beta underwent sequencing. Germline V gene sequence: CDR1 MNHEY, CDR2 SVGAGI. V was clipped by 0 bases and J by 1 base, with 9 bases between them. The CDR3 consists of 15 residues. This chain uses TRBV6-5 with TRBJ1-1, with D perhaps matching TRBD1 (5 bases). This clonotype was obtained from a human donor with multiple sclerosis. Sequenced material: CD8+ T cells from PBMCs. In DNA form, the CDR3 reads TGTGCCAGCAGTTACTCCCCAGGGCCGAACACTGAAGCTTTCTTT. Its translation: CASSYSPGPNTEAFF.